This T cell receptor (beta chain) is from a study of blood T cell repertoires in COVID-19. Turning to the study itself: The origin of the acute and convalescent COVID-19 samples was the United States, Italy and Spain. T cells, B-cell-depleted T cells, or PBMCs provided the cDNA or gDNA that served as material.

Germline trimming cut 7 bases from V and 1 base from J; bases unmatched to any gene: 6. The CDR3 extends over 14 amino acids. Germline CDR1 and CDR2: SGHRS and YFSETQ. In the original workflow: Cell counts per sample came from amplifying reference gene primers. Data came from immunoSEQ multiplex PCR; TCRdb stores just in-frame clones and leaves some out. From that table come the V and J calls and clone size; the DNA was used to work out D and trimming. The sample lists 120,000 to 150,000 clones; almost 90% were seen once. The receptor's source is a human donor in a cohort sampled during active COVID-19. Sequencing was carried out using peripheral blood. This chain uses TRBV5-1 with TRBJ2-3, with 7 positions matching TRBD1. The CDR3 DNA sequence: TGCGCCAGCCCGTTGGGACAGCGCACAGATACGCAGTATTTT. Translating gives CASPLGQRTDTQYF. Looking up the rest from reference TRBV5-1 and TRBJ2-3 gives the full variable domain: KAGVTQTPRYLIKTRGQQVTLSCSPISGHRSVSWYQQTPGQGLQFLFEYFSETQRNKGNFPGRFSGRQFSNSRSEMNVSTLELGDSALYLCASPLGQRTDTQYFGPGTRLTVL.